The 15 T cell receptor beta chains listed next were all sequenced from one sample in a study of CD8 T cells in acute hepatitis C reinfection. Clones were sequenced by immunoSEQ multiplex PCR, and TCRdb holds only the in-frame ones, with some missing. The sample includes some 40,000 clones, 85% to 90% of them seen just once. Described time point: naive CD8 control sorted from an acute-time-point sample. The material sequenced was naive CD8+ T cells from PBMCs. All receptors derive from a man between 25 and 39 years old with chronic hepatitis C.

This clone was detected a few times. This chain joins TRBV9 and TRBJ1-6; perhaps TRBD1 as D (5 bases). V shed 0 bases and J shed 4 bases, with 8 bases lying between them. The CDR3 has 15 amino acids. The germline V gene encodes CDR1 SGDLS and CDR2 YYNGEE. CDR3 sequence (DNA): TGTGCCAGCAGCGTAGCAGGGAGGTATAATTCACCCCTCCACTTT. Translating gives CASSVAGRYNSPLHF.

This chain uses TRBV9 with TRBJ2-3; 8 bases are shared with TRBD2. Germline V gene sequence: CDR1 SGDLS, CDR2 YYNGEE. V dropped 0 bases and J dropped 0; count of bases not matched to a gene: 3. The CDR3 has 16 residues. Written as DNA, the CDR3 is TGTGCCAGCAGCGTAGCGGGCGGGGGGAGCACAGATACGCAGTATTTT. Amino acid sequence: CASSVAGGGSTDTQYF.

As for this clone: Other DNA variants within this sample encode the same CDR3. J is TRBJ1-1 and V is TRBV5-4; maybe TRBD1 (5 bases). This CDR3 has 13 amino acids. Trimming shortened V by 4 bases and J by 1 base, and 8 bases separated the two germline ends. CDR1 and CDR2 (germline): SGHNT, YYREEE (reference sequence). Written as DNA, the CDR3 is TGTGCCAGCAGCCCAACAGGGAACACTGAAGCTTTCTTT. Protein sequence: CASSPTGNTEAFF.

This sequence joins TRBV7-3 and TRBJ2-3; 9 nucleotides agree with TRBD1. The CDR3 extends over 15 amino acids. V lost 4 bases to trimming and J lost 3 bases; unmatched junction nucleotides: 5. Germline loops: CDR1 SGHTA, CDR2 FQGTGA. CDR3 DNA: TGTGCCAGCAGCTCTACAGGGGGCGCGACAGATACGCAGTATTTT. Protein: CASSSTGGATDTQYF.

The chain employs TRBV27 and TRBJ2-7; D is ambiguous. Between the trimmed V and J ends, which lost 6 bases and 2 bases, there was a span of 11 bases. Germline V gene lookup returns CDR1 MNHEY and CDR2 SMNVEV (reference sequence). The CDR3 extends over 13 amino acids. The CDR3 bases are TGTGCCAGCAGGTTGACATGGGCCTACGAGCAGTACTTC. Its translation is CASRLTWAYEQYF.

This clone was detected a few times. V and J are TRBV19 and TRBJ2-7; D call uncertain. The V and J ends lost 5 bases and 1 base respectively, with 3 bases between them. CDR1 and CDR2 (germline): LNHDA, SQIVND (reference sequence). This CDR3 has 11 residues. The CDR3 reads CASSDSYEQYF. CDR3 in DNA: TGTGCCAGTAGTGATTCCTACGAGCAGTACTTC.

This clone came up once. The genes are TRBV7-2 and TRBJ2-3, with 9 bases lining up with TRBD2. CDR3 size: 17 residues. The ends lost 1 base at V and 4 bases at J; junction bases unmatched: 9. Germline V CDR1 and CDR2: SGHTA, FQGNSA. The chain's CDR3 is CASSLVGTSNGPDTQYF. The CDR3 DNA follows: TGTGCCAGCAGCTTAGTAGGGACTAGCAACGGTCCAGATACGCAGTATTTT.

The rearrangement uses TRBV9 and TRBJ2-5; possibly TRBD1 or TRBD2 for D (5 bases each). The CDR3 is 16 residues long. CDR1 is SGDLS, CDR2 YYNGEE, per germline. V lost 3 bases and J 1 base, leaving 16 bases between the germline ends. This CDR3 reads CASSAGRWGTQETQYF. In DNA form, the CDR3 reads TGTGCCAGCAGCGCCGGAAGGTGGGGGACCCAAGAGACCCAGTACTTC.

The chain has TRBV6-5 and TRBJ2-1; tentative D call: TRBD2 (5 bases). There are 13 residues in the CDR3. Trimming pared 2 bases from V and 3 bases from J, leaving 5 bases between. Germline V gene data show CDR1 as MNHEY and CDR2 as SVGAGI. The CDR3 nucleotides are TGTGCCAGCAGTTACAGCGGCTACAATGAGCAGTTCTTC. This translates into CASSYSGYNEQFF.

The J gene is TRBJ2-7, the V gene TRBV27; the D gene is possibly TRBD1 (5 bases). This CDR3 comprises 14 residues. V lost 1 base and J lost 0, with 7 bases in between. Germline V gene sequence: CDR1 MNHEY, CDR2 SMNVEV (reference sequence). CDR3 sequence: CASSLLDSSYEQYF. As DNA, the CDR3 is TGTGCCAGCAGTTTATTAGACAGCTCCTACGAGCAGTACTTC.

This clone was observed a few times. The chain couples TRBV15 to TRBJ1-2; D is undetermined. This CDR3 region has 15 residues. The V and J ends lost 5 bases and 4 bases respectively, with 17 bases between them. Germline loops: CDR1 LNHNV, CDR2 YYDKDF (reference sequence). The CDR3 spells CATSPPLEGPYGYTF. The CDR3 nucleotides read TGTGCCACCAGCCCCCCCTTGGAGGGCCCCTATGGCTACACCTTC.

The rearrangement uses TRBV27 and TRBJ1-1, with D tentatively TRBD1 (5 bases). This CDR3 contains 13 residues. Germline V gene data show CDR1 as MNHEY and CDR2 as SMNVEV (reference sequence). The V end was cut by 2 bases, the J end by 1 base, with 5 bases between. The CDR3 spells CASSLGQNTEAFF. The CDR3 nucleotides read TGTGCCAGCAGTTTAGGACAGAACACTGAAGCTTTCTTT.

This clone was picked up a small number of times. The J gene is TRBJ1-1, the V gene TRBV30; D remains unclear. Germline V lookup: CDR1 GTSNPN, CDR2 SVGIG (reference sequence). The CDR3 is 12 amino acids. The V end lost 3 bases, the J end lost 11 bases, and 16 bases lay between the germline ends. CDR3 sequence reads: CAWSPEGRAAFF. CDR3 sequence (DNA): TGTGCCTGGAGCCCGGAGGGCCGGGCGGCTTTCTTT.

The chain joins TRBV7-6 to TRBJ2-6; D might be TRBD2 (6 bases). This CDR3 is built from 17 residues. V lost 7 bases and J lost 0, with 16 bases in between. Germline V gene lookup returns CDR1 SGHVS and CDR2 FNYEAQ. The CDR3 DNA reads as TGTGCCAGCACCGCGGGGCTTGTAATCTCTGGGGCCAACGTCCTGACTTTC. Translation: CASTAGLVISGANVLTF.

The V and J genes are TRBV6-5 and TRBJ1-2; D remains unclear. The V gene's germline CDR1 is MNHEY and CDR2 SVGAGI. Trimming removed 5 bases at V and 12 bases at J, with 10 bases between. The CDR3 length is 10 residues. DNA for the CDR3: TGTGCCAGCAGTGACCGACTAGACACCTTC. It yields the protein CASSDRLDTF.